A single sample gave rise to the 25 T cell receptor beta chains below, sequenced in a study of cytomegalovirus exposure and HLA in healthy donors. It was with 60 Vbeta and 13 Jbeta primers that the PCR ran. Profiling relied on immunoSEQ multiplex PCR, and the TCRdb table lists in-frame clones only, not all of them. The sample holds about 150,000 clones, 68% seen once. The material sequenced was PBMCs. These receptors were collected from a man in his fifties or sixties in good health and CMV-seronegative.

This clone has just one count. The chain uses TRBV18 and TRBJ1-1, with 7 nucleotides matching TRBD1. V lost 2 bases to trimming and J lost 0 bases; unmatched junction nucleotides: 6. Germline V lookup: CDR1 KGHSH, CDR2 LQKENI. The CDR3 length is 16 residues. The CDR3 is CASSPGDRSMNTEAFF. Here the CDR3 DNA reads TGTGCCAGCTCACCAGGGGACAGATCCATGAACACTGAAGCTTTCTTT. Full variable domain (outside the CDR3, taken from reference TRBV18 and TRBJ1-1): NAGVMQNPRHLVRRRGQEARLRCSPMKGHSHVYWYRQLPEEGLKFMVYLQKENIIDESGMPKERFSAEFPKEGPSILRIQQVVRGDSAAYFCASSPGDRSMNTEAFFGQGTRLTVV.

The genes are TRBV9 and TRBJ1-4; no definite D call. Trimming stripped 1 base from V and 2 bases from J, with 6 bases between. Germline V gene sequence: CDR1 SGDLS, CDR2 YYNGEE. There are 14 residues in the CDR3. The DNA of the CDR3 is TGTGCCAGCAGCGTAAGTGGCACTAATGAAAAACTGTTTTTT. It is translated as CASSVSGTNEKLFF.

The chain uses TRBV28 and TRBJ2-1, with TRBD2 identical over 11 bases. The CDR3 has 14 amino acids. Losses at the gene ends were 7 bases for V and 7 bases for J; bases not matched to a gene: 6. The germline V gene has CDR1 MDHEN and CDR2 SYDVKM. Written as DNA, the CDR3 is TGTGCCAGCACTGCTAGCGGGAGGCTGAATGAGCAGTTCTTC. This sequence encodes CASTASGRLNEQFF.

V gene TRBV5-1 combines with J gene TRBJ2-5, with D perhaps matching TRBD1 (5 bases). The end of the DNA fits TRBJ2-7 better, so the J call may be wrong. The CDR3 consists of 14 residues. Germline CDR1 and CDR2: SGHRS and YFSETQ. In nucleotides, the CDR3 is TGCGCCAGCAGACCTGACAGCCTCAACTACGAGCAGTACTTC. Amino acid sequence: CASRPDSLNYEQYF.

The genes are TRBV27 and TRBJ2-2, with 12 bases that match TRBD2. Germline trimming cut 5 bases from V and 1 base from J; bases unmatched to any gene: 8. The CDR3 has 18 amino acids. The V gene's germline CDR1 is MNHEY and CDR2 SMNVEV (reference sequence). The CDR3 loop is CASSLLGLAGLNTGELFF. The CDR3 DNA reads as TGTGCCAGCAGTCTTTTGGGACTAGCGGGCTTGAACACCGGGGAGCTGTTTTTT.

The rearrangement joins TRBV4-1 to TRBJ2-2; 8 bases match TRBD1. The V segment lost 0 bases and the J segment 1 base; nucleotides outside the gene matches: 13. Per germline, CDR1 MGHRA and CDR2 YSYEKL. The CDR3 sequence is 20 residues long. The DNA for the CDR3 is TGCGCCAGCAGCCAAGATCGTGGGGGTTTTGACAGGGGGAACACCGGGGAGCTGTTTTTT. Residues: CASSQDRGGFDRGNTGELFF.

The genes are TRBV29-1 and TRBJ1-2; D gene ambiguous. There are 15 residues in the CDR3. The V gene's germline CDR1 is SQVTM and CDR2 ANQGSEA. V shed 6 bases and J shed 3 bases, with 20 bases lying between them. The CDR3 coding sequence is TGCAGCGTCCACGCCGGGGTAGGTCAGGACTATGGCTACACCTTC. It codes for CSVHAGVGQDYGYTF. The variable domain in full, with the rest retrieved from reference TRBV29-1 and TRBJ1-2, is SAVISQKPSRDICQRGTSLTIQCQVDSQVTMMFWYRQQPGQSLTLIATANQGSEATYESGFVIDKFPISRPNLTFSTLTVSNMSPEDSSIYLCSVHAGVGQDYGYTFGSGTRLTVV.

The genes are TRBV18 and TRBJ2-7; 7 bases align to TRBD2. This CDR3 spans 13 amino acids. Germline assignment: CDR1 KGHSH and CDR2 LQKENI. After removal of 3 bases from V and 5 bases from J, the junction contained 4 bases not matched to a gene. CDR3 DNA: TGTGCCAGCTCACCCCCTGGGGGGGACGAGCAGTACTTC. This translates into CASSPPGGDEQYF.

The chain is built from TRBV21-1 and TRBJ1-2. TRBV21-1 has pseudogene status. CDR3 length equals 15 residues. The CDR3 reads CASSKANGSDYGYTF. The CDR3 nucleotides read TGTGCCAGCAGCAAAGCTAACGGGTCGGACTATGGCTACACCTTC.

The rearrangement uses TRBV28 and TRBJ2-4; 9 bases agree with TRBD1. The V gene's germline CDR1 is MDHEN and CDR2 SYDVKM. After removal of 10 bases from V and 4 bases from J, the junction contained 5 bases not matched to a gene. The CDR3 runs 13 residues. The CDR3 here is CAIRGQGKNIQYF. CDR3 coding DNA: TGTGCCATCCGGGGACAGGGAAAAAACATTCAGTACTTC.

V is TRBV30 and J is TRBJ1-4; 8 bases agree with TRBD1. Germline trimming cut 8 bases from V and 7 bases from J; bases unmatched to any gene: 9. Germline loops: CDR1 GTSNPN, CDR2 SVGIG (reference sequence). The CDR3 is made up of 13 amino acids. This chain's CDR3 is CAVPGGEGEKLFF. CDR3 nucleotide sequence: TGTGCCGTGCCAGGGGGCGAGGGTGAAAAACTGTTTTTT.

The chain recombines TRBV15 with TRBJ1-5; 8 bases align to TRBD1. V shed 4 bases, J shed 1 base, and the junction held 9 bases outside the gene matches. This CDR3 region has 17 residues. In germline, CDR1 is LNHNV, CDR2 YYDKDF (reference sequence). The CDR3 bases are TGTGCCACCAGCAAAGTGCAGGGGGCGAGGAGCAATCAGCCCCAGCATTTT. Its protein is CATSKVQGARSNQPQHF.

DNA of the CDR3: TGCAGCGTTTTACCGGGACAGGGGGTATCTGGAAACACCATATATTTT. Its protein is CSVLPGQGVSGNTIYF. The chain combines TRBV29-1 with TRBJ1-3; 11 nucleotides align to TRBD1. The CDR3 runs 16 residues. The germline CDR1 and CDR2 sequences are SQVTM and ANQGSEA. With 5 bases clipped from V and 1 base from J, the junction kept 7 bases outside the gene matches.

There are a few counts of this clone. V gene TRBV6-1 combines with J gene TRBJ1-2; tentative D call: TRBD1 (5 bases). The CDR3 loop spans 12 amino acids. Between the trimmed V and J ends, which lost 6 bases and 2 bases, there was a span of 7 bases. Germline values: CDR1 MNHNS, CDR2 SASEGT. The CDR3, as DNA: TGTGCCAGCAGAAACAGGAACTATGGCTACACCTTC. It encodes CASRNRNYGYTF.

The rearrangement uses TRBV28 and TRBJ2-1, with D perhaps matching TRBD2 (6 bases). The CDR3 is made up of 18 amino acids. Trimming removed 6 bases at V and 2 bases at J, with 23 bases between. CDR1 and CDR2 (germline): MDHEN, SYDVKM. The CDR3 protein is CASSLFGGTSATYNEQFF. CDR3 sequence (DNA): TGTGCCAGCAGCCTCTTCGGGGGAACCAGCGCGACCTACAATGAGCAGTTCTTC.

This clone was counted only a few times. V and J are TRBV19 and TRBJ1-5; D uncertain. The CDR3 covers 16 residues. Germline values: CDR1 LNHDA, CDR2 SQIVND (reference sequence). V gave up 1 base and J gave up 0 bases, with 10 bases separating them. The CDR3 DNA is TGTGCCAGTAGTATAGTCTCGGGATTTAGCAATCAGCCCCAGCATTTT. It encodes CASSIVSGFSNQPQHF.

The V and J genes are TRBV6-6 and TRBJ1-1; TRBD1 matches at 9 bases. The CDR3 has 15 residues. Trimming removed 5 bases from V and 3 bases from J; junction bases left unmatched: 7. Per germline, CDR1 MNHNY and CDR2 SVGAGI (reference sequence). The CDR3 is CASSGTGLLDTEAFF. The CDR3, as DNA: TGTGCCAGCAGTGGGACAGGGTTGTTGGACACTGAAGCTTTCTTT.

V gene TRBV25-1 combines with J gene TRBJ1-2, with a possible D match to TRBD1 (6 bases). The CDR3 is 13 amino acids. The germline V gene has CDR1 MGHDK and CDR2 SYGVNS. Trimming left V 1 base short and J 5 bases short, with 8 bases between. The CDR3 loop reads CASSESRGYGYTF. CDR3 coding DNA: TGTGCCAGCAGTGAATCGAGGGGGTATGGCTACACCTTC.

The rearrangement joins TRBV29-1 to TRBJ2-7; TRBD2 might be the D (5 bases). Trimming stripped 7 bases from V and 2 bases from J, with 18 bases between. CDR1 SQVTM and CDR2 ANQGSEA come from the germline V gene. This CDR3 spans 14 amino acids. The CDR3 here is CSAYSTRGAYEQYF. CDR3 bases: TGCAGCGCCTACTCAACCCGGGGAGCCTACGAGCAGTACTTC.

J is TRBJ1-1 and V is TRBV10-3; tentatively, D is TRBD1 (5 bases). This CDR3 has 14 amino acids. V was shortened by 2 bases and J by 5 bases, with 12 bases between the two germline ends. In germline, CDR1 is ENHRY, CDR2 SYGVKD. As DNA, the CDR3 is TGTGCCATCAGTGAGATGTCCGGGGGGACTGAAGCTTTCTTT. This sequence encodes CAISEMSGGTEAFF.

This clone appeared a few times. V gene TRBV6-4 combines with J gene TRBJ1-5; the D is unclear. V was trimmed by 0 bases and J by 5 bases, leaving 14 bases between them. CDR1 and CDR2 from the germline V gene are MRHNA and SNTAGT. This CDR3 contains 16 residues. CDR3 nucleotides: TGTGCCAGCAGTGACTCAGGCGGAGAGTTCGATCAGCCCCAGCATTTT. It translates to CASSDSGGEFDQPQHF.

The rearrangement links TRBV5-4 to TRBJ2-7, with 7 bases identical to TRBD2. Germline CDR1 is SGHNT and CDR2 is YYREEE (reference sequence). The CDR3 extends over 16 amino acids. The trim removed 3 bases at V and 2 bases at J, leaving 11 bases unmatched. CDR3: CASSWGGQRAAYEQYF. CDR3 in DNA: TGTGCCAGCAGCTGGGGGGGTCAGAGGGCTGCCTACGAGCAGTACTTC.

Worth noting for this clone: Distinct nucleotide sequences in the sample also encode this CDR3. The chain links TRBV10-3 to TRBJ1-3; D not certain. Germline V gene sequence: CDR1 ENHRY, CDR2 SYGVKD. The CDR3 sequence is 16 residues long. Between the trimmed V and J ends, which lost 4 bases and 3 bases, there was a span of 16 bases. Here the CDR3 reads CAISVSSGNDGNTIYF. The CDR3 DNA reads as TGTGCCATCAGTGTATCGTCGGGGAACGATGGAAACACCATATATTTT.

The rearrangement links TRBV9 to TRBJ2-7; TRBD2 matches 8 bases. The CDR3 spans 14 residues. Trimming cost V 5 bases and J 2 bases; bases outside gene matches: 6. CDR1 SGDLS and CDR2 YYNGEE come from the germline V gene. CDR3 in DNA: TGTGCCAGCAGTCTAACGACTAGCGCCTACGAGCAGTACTTC. As protein: CASSLTTSAYEQYF. Using reference TRBV9 and TRBJ2-7 for the parts outside the CDR3, the full variable domain is DSGVTQTPKHLITATGQRVTLRCSPRSGDLSVYWYQQSLDQGLQFLIQYYNGEERAKGNILERFSAQQFPDLHSELNLSSLELGDSALYFCASSLTTSAYEQYFGPGTRLTVT.

The chain joins TRBV28 to TRBJ2-7, with D perhaps TRBD2 (5 bases). The length of the CDR3 is 13 residues. V lost 3 bases and J lost 4, with 10 bases in between. Germline lookup yields CDR1 MDHEN and CDR2 SYDVKM. CDR3 region: CASSFSRGYEQYF. CDR3 DNA sequence: TGTGCCAGCAGTTTCTCCAGAGGGTACGAGCAGTACTTC.